Below, one T cell receptor beta chain is given with its context. Antigen: not known. These data come from a study of OX40 agonist ivuxolimab in advanced cancers. Study-level information: People who had prior anti-PD-1, anti-PD-L1 or anti-CTLA-4 therapy could take part, and 35% to 50% had some. General observations from the study: Among the nonresponders, some also had low normalized T-cell clonal expansion.

Sequencing was performed with immunoSEQ multiplex PCR; in TCRdb, only in-frame clones are kept and a portion is missing. The data show fewer than 60,000 clones, nearly 80% seen once. Trimming took 3 bases from V and 2 from J, leaving 4 bases between them. Germline V gene sequence: CDR1 SGHRS, CDR2 YFSETQ. The CDR3 covers 12 residues. The source is an adult with an advanced solid tumor such as melanoma, head and neck, liver or kidney cancer. The material was CD4+ or CD8+ T cells sorted from blood, obtained in a trial of the OX40 agonist ivuxolimab. The rearrangement uses TRBV5-1 and TRBJ2-3; the D is unclear. The DNA of the CDR3 is TGCGCCAGCAGCTCTACCACAGATACGCAGTATTTT. Translated, it gives CASSSTTDTQYF.